The 10 T cell receptor beta chains below were found in one sample sequenced in a study of shared clonotypes between healthy human individuals (dated by TCRdb to the early 2020s). The method was the immunoSEQ multiplex PCR assay. Sourced from immuneACCESS, this table was stored by TCRdb with only in-frame sequences that have V and J called. A share of the clones is absent; for the studies checked, an unresolved V gene accounts for under half, and the remainder has no known explanation. The sample yields about 490,000 clones; more than 75% were counted once. Of the sample, about 12% is held by the ten largest clones. Sequences were obtained from PBMCs. Receptor source: a woman between 40 and 50 years old in good health. Some clones in this sample may be carry-over from other donors' samples.

This clone showed up just once. The chain joins TRBV7-9 to TRBJ2-7; 7 positions agree with TRBD2. CDR1 and CDR2 (germline): SEHNR, FQNEAQ (reference sequence). The junction had 6 bases not matched to a gene; V was cut back by 1 base and J by 3 bases. CDR3 length equals 15 residues. CDR3 coding DNA: TGTGCCAGCAGCTTAGTGAGCGGGAAGCTCTACGAGCAGTACTTC. Protein product: CASSLVSGKLYEQYF.

The V and J genes are TRBV18 and TRBJ2-1, with 10 bases identical to TRBD1. The CDR3 runs to 15 residues. The germline V gene has CDR1 KGHSH and CDR2 LQKENI. J gave up 10 bases and V 3 bases, and 9 bases lay outside the gene matches. The CDR3 sequence: CASSPATGGPGEQFF. CDR3 bases: TGTGCCAGCTCACCCGCGACAGGGGGCCCTGGGGAGCAGTTCTTC.

This chain uses TRBV6-4 with TRBJ2-7; 13 bases fit TRBD2. The J segment lost 6 bases and the V segment lost 3 bases, leaving 5 bases of the junction unmatched. Germline CDR1 is MRHNA and CDR2 is SNTAGT. The CDR3 spans 15 residues. In DNA form, the CDR3 reads TGTGCCAGCAGTGATTCGGGACTAGCGGGAATCGAGCAGTACTTC. Translation gives CASSDSGLAGIEQYF.

This chain uses TRBV19 with TRBJ2-7; 12 nucleotides align to TRBD2. Looked up from germline, CDR1 is LNHDA and CDR2 is SQIVND (reference sequence). The CDR3 has 15 residues. Trimming cost V 7 bases and J 0 bases; bases outside gene matches: 4. CDR3 sequence reads: CASTETSGSSYEQYF. CDR3 nucleotides: TGTGCCAGTACGGAGACTAGCGGGAGCTCCTACGAGCAGTACTTC.

V and J are TRBV5-4 and TRBJ2-1; no reliable D call. The CDR3 runs 15 residues. Germline assignment: CDR1 SGHNT and CDR2 YYREEE (reference sequence). The V end was cut by 0 bases, the J end by 0 bases, with 7 bases between. This chain's CDR3 is CASSLGQLSYNEQFF. CDR3 sequence (DNA): TGTGCCAGCAGCTTGGGACAACTCTCCTACAATGAGCAGTTCTTC.

V is TRBV19 and J is TRBJ2-2; D is unclear. The CDR3 consists of 12 residues. Germline loops: CDR1 LNHDA, CDR2 SQIVND (reference sequence). The V gene lost 11 bases and the J gene lost 5 bases, with 12 bases spanning the gap. CDR3 loop: CAGSLGTGELFF. For the CDR3, the DNA is TGTGCCGGCAGTCTTGGGACCGGGGAGCTGTTTTTT.

The rearrangement joins TRBV19 to TRBJ1-1, with 7 bases lining up with TRBD1. Germline-derived CDR1 and CDR2 are LNHDA and SQIVND (reference sequence). CDR3 size: 11 residues. J was trimmed by 6 bases and V by 9 bases; bases with no gene match: 4. Here the CDR3 reads CASERGPEAFF. The DNA for the CDR3 is TGTGCCAGCGAGAGGGGGCCTGAAGCTTTCTTT.

This clone was observed a single time. The chain couples TRBV10-3 to TRBJ2-1; possible D gene TRBD1, 6 bases. Germline V CDR1 and CDR2: ENHRY, SYGVKD. With 2 bases removed from V and 7 bases from J, the gap between germline ends came to 12 bases. This CDR3 spans 14 amino acids. CDR3 sequence reads: CAISEVGGVNEQFF. The CDR3 DNA is TGTGCCATCAGTGAGGTAGGGGGAGTGAATGAGCAGTTCTTC.

V usage is TRBV30 and J usage is TRBJ2-3; no clear D. Germline V gives CDR1 GTSNPN, CDR2 SVGIG (reference sequence). Between the trimmed V and J ends, which lost 4 bases and 1 base, there was a span of 6 bases. The CDR3 has 12 amino acids. CDR3 nucleotide sequence: TGTGCCTGGACAGCGCGCACAGATACGCAGTATTTT. It is translated as CAWTARTDTQYF.

This rearrangement joins TRBV28 to TRBJ1-4; 7 bases line up with TRBD1. CDR1 and CDR2 (germline): MDHEN, SYDVKM. This CDR3 is 15 amino acids long. After removal of 7 bases from V and 5 bases from J, the junction contained 10 bases not matched to a gene. The CDR3 coding sequence is TGTGCCAGCATCCCCACCGGGACAGAGAATGAAAAACTGTTTTTT. Translating it yields CASIPTGTENEKLFF.